This T cell receptor beta chain is drawn from a study of cytotoxic CD8 clonotypes in ibrutinib-treated CLL. Overall study context: The patient breakdown showed more than 9 relapsed/refractory and around 16 treatment-naive cases, with 17 IGHV unmutated.

About 2.2 micrograms of genomic DNA, which was extracted from cryopreserved PBMCs, served as the material used for the TCR beta libraries. CDR3 length equals 16 residues. The ends lost 0 bases at V and 3 bases at J; junction bases unmatched: 4. Germline V gene data show CDR1 as MGHRA and CDR2 as YSYEKL. Study conclusions and caveats: Contraction or stability on treatment was seen for public clonotypes, which were uncommon.

Turning to this clone: Antigen specificity is unknown.

The protocol was immunoSEQ multiplex PCR, while the TCRdb copy is restricted to in-frame clones and leaves out a portion. Found here are about 270,000 clones, 65% to 85% of them singletons; the top ten hold around 5.1%. The clonotype originates from a human donor with chronic lymphocytic leukemia. The V call is TRBV4-1, the J call TRBJ1-3; TRBD1 agrees at 8 bases. The source material was PBMCs, sampled at disease progression, from a patient treated with ibrutinib. CDR3 in amino acids: CASSQDDRGLGNTIYF. As DNA, the CDR3 is TGCGCCAGCAGCCAAGACGACAGGGGTCTTGGAAACACCATATATTTT.